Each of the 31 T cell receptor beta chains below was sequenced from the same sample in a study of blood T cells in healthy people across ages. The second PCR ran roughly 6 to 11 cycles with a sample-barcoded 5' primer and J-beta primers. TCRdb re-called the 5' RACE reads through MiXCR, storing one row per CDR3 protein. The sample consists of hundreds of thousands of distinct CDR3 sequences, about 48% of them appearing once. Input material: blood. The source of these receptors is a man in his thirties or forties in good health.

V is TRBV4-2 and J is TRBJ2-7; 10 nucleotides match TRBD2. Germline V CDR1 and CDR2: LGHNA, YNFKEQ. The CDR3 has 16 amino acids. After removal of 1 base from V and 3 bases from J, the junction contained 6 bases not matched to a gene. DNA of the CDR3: TGTGCCAGCAGCCAAGTTAGCGGGGGGCGTTACTACGAGCAGTACTTC. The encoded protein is CASSQVSGGRYYEQYF.

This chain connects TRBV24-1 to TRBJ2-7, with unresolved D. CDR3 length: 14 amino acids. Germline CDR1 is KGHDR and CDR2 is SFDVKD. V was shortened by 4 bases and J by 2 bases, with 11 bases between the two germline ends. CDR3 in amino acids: CATSDRTGTYEQYF. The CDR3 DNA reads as TGTGCCACCAGTGACCGGACCGGCACCTACGAGCAGTACTTC.

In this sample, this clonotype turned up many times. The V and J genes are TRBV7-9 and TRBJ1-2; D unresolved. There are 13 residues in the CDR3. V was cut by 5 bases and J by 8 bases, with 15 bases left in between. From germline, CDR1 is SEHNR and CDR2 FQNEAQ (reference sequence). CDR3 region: CASSVTTLGGYTF. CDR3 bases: TGTGCCAGCAGCGTGACGACGCTGGGCGGCTACACCTTC.

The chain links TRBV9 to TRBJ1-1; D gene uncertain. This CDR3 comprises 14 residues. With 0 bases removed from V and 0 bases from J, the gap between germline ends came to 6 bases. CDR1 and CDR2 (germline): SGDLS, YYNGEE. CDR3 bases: TGTGCCAGCAGCGTAGGCAGTCTGAACACTGAAGCTTTCTTT. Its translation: CASSVGSLNTEAFF.

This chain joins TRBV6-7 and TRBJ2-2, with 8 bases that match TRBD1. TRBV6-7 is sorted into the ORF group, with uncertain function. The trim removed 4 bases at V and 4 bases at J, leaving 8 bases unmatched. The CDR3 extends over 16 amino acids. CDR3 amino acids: CASSLSRQGPTGELFF. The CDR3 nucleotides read TGTGCCAGCAGTTTGAGCCGACAGGGGCCCACCGGGGAGCTGTTTTTT.

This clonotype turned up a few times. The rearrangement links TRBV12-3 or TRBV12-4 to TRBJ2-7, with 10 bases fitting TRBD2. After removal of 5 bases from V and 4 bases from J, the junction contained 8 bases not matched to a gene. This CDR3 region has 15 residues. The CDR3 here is CASSPSISGGYEQYF. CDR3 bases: TGTGCCAGCAGTCCCTCGATTAGCGGGGGGTACGAGCAGTACTTC.

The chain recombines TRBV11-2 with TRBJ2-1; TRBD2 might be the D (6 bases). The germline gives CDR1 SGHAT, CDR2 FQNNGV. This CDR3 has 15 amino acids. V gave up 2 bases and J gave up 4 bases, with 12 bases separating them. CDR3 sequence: CASSLLEGPYNEQFF. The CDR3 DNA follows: TGTGCCAGCAGCTTACTGGAGGGGCCTTACAATGAGCAGTTCTTC.

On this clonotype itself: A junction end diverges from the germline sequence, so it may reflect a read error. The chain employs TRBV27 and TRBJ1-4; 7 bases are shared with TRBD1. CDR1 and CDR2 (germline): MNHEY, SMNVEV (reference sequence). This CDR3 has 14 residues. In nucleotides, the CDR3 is TGTGCCGGCAGTTCCGGACAGGACCCTGAAAAACTGTTTTTT. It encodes CAGSSGQDPEKLFF.

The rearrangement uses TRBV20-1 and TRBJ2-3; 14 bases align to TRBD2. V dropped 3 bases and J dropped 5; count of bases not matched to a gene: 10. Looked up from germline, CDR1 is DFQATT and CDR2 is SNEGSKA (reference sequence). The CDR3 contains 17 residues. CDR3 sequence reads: CSARNLGTSGSIDTQYF. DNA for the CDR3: TGCAGTGCTAGGAATCTGGGGACTAGCGGGAGTATAGATACGCAGTATTTT.

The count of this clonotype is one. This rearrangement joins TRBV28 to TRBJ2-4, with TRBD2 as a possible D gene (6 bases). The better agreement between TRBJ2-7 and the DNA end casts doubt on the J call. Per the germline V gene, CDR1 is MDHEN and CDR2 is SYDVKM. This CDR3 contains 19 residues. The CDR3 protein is CASSSSRSGRGYIWYEQYF. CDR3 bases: TGTGCCAGCAGTTCCTCACGTTCAGGACGGGGGTACATTTGGTACGAGCAGTACTTC.

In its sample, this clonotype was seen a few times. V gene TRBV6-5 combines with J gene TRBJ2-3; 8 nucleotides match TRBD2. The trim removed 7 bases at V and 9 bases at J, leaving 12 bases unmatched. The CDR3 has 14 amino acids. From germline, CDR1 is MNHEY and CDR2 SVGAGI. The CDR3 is CASTPGSGGWTQYF. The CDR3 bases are TGTGCCAGCACCCCGGGGAGCGGGGGTTGGACGCAGTATTTT.

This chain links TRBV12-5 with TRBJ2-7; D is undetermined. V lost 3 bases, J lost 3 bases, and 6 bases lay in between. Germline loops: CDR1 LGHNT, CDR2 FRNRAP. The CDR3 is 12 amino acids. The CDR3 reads CASGLDGYEQYF. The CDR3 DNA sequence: TGTGCTAGTGGTTTAGACGGCTACGAGCAGTACTTC.

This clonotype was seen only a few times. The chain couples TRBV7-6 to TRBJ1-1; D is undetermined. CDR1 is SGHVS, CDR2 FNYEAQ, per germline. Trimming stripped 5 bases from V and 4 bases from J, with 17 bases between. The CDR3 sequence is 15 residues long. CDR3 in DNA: TGTGCCAGCAGCCTCGACGTGGGGAGGCCCACTGAAGCTTTCTTT. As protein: CASSLDVGRPTEAFF.

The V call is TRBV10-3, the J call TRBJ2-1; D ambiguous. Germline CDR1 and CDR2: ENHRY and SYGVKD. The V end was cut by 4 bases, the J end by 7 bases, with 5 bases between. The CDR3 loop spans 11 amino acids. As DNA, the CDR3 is TGTGCCATCAGTGGGCGAAATGAGCAGTTCTTC. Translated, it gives CAISGRNEQFF.

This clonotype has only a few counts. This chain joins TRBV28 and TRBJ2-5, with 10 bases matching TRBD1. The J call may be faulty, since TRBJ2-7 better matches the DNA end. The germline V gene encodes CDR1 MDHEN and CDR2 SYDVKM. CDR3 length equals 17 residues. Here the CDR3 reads CASSLPGQGIGVGEQYF. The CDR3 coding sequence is TGTGCCAGCAGTTTACCGGGACAGGGGATTGGGGTAGGCGAGCAGTACTTC.

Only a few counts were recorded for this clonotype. This chain's CDR3 is CASSLVSQTGEQYF. Here the CDR3 DNA reads TGTGCCAGCAGCTTAGTATCCCAGACCGGCGAGCAGTACTTC. This sequence joins TRBV7-2 and TRBJ2-5; D unresolved. Gene TRBJ2-7 matches the end of the DNA better, so the J call may be wrong. The CDR3 totals 14 residues. CDR1 is SGHTA and CDR2 is FQGNSA in the germline V gene.

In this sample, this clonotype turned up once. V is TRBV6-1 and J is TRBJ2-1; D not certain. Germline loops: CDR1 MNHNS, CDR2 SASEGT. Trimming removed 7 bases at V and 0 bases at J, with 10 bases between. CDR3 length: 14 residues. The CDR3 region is CASNAPISYNEQFF. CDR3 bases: TGTGCCAGCAACGCACCAATCTCCTACAATGAGCAGTTCTTC.

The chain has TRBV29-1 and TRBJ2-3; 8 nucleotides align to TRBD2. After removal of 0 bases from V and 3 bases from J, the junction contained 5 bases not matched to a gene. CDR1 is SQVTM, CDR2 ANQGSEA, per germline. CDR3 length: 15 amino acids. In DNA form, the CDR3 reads TGCAGCGTTGAAGATCGAGTAGCGGGGACAGATACGCAGTATTTT. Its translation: CSVEDRVAGTDTQYF.

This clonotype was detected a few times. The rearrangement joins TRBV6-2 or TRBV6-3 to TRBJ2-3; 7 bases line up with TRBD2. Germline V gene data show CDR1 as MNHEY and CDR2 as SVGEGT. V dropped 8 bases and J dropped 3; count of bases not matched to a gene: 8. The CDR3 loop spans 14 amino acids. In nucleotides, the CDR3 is TGTGCCAGCTATGGTCTCGGGGGGACAGATACGCAGTATTTT. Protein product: CASYGLGGTDTQYF.

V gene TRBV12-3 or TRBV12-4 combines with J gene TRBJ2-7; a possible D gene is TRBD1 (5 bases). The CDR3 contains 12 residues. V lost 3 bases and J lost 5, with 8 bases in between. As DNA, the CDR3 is TGTGCCAGCAGTTTCAGGGTCGACGAGCAGTACTTC. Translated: CASSFRVDEQYF.

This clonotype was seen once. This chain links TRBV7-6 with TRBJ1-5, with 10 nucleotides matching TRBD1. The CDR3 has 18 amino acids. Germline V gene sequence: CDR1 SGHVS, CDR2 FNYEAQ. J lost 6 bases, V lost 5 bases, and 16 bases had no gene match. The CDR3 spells CASSAGLRDRGKGQPQHF. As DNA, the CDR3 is TGTGCCAGCAGCGCCGGTCTGCGGGACAGGGGAAAAGGTCAGCCCCAGCATTTT.

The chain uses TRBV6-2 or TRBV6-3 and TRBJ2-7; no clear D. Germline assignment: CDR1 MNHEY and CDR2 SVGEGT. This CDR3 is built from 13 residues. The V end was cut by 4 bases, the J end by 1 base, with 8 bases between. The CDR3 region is CASSSFTSYEQYF. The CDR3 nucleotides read TGTGCCAGCAGTTCGTTCACATCCTACGAGCAGTACTTC.

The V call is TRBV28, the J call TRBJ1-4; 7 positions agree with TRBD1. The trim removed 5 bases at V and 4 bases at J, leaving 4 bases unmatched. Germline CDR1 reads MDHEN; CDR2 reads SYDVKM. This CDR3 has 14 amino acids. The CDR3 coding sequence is TGTGCCAGCAGTCTAGGACAGGTTAATGAAAAACTGTTTTTT. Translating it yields CASSLGQVNEKLFF.

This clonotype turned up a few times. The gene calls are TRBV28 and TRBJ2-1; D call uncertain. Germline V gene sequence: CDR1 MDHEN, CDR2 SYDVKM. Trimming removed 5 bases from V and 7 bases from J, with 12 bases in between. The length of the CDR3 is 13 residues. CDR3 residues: CASSTHSRNEQFF. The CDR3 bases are TGTGCCAGCAGTACCCATAGCCGGAATGAGCAGTTCTTC.

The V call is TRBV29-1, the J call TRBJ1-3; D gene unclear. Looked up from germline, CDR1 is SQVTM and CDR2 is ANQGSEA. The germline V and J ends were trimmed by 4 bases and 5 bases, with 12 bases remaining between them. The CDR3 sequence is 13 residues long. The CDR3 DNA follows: TGCAGCGTTGGTGTCGGGTTAAGAAACACCATATATTTT. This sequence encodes CSVGVGLRNTIYF.

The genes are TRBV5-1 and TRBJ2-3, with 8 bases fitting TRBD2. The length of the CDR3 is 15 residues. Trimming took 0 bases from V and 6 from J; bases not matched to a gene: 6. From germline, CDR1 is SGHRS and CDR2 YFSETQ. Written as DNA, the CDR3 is TGCGCCAGCAGCTTGGCCGTCGGGGGGGAGGATACGCAGTATTTT. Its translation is CASSLAVGGEDTQYF.

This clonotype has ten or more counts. Here the CDR3 reads CASSQPGTSSYNEQFF. Here the CDR3 DNA reads TGTGCCAGCAGCCAACCCGGCACGAGCTCCTACAATGAGCAGTTCTTC. The chain links TRBV3-1 to TRBJ2-1, with unresolved D. The CDR3 is made up of 16 amino acids. Germline loops: CDR1 LGHDT, CDR2 YNNKEL (reference sequence). Trimming removed 2 bases at V and 0 bases at J, with 11 bases between.

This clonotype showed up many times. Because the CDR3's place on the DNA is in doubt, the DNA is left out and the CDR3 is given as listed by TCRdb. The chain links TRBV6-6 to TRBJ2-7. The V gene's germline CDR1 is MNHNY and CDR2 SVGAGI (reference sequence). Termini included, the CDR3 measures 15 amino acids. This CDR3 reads CASSSSRGDSYEQYF.

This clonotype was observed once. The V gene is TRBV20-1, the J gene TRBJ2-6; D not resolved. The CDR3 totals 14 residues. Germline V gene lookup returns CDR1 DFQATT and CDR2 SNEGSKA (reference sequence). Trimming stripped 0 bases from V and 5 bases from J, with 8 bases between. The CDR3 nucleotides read TGCAGTGCTAGAGATATGAGTAGGGCCAACGTCCTGACTTTC. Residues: CSARDMSRANVLTF.

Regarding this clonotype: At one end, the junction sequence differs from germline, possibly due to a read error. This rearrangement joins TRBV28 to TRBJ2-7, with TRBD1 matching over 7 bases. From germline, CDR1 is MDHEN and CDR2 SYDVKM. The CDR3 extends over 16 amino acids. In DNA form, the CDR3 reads TGTGACAGCAGTTTAGAAGGGGGCCTATCCTCCTACGAGCAGTACTTC. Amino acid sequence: CDSSLEGGLSSYEQYF.

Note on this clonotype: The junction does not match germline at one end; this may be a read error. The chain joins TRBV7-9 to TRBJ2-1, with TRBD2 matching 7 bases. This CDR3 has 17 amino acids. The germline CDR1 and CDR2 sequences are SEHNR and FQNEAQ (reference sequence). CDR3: CASSLERAGSSCNEQFF. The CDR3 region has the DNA TGTGCCAGCAGCTTAGAAAGAGCGGGGAGCTCCTGCAATGAGCAGTTCTTC.